The text below deals with one TCR beta chain. The target antigen is unknown. The sample is drawn from a study of shared clonotypes between healthy human individuals. Overall study context: Used for every donor were three CD4 naive, three CD4 memory, two CD8 naive and one CD8 memory plate. General study findings and limits: A handful of donors shared approximately 5% of their naive CD4 clonotypes. Among the subsets, naive ones generally showed larger estimated richness than memory ones.

The CDR3 runs to 16 residues. Germline lookup yields CDR1 SGHRS and CDR2 YFSETQ. V was clipped by 0 bases and J by 8 bases; unmatched bases: 11. TCRdb keeps only in-frame clones here, not all; method: immunoSEQ multiplex PCR. The sample shows about 2.1 million clones, about 92% of them seen only once. Naive CD8 cells, CD45RO-negative and positively selected for CCR7, excluded terminally differentiated effector memory CD45RA+ cells. The receptor's source is a man aged 18 to 35 in good health. Some clones in this sample may be carry-over from other donors' samples. Sequences were obtained from naive CD8+ T cells from PBMCs. The chain links TRBV5-1 to TRBJ2-1; TRBD1 agrees at 7 bases. The CDR3 sequence is CASSLGPRQGIDEQFF. The CDR3 DNA follows: TGCGCCAGCAGCTTGGGCCCGCGACAGGGTATCGATGAGCAGTTCTTC.